The present T cell receptor (beta chain) was sequenced within a study of cytomegalovirus exposure and HLA in healthy donors. Study-wide results and limits: In vitro, three CMV-associated chains proved specific for CMV antigens. Researchers counted some 150 TCR beta chains as cytomegalovirus-associated. A classifier reportedly called cytomegalovirus status with high sensitivity and specificity.

Method: immunoSEQ multiplex PCR; TCRdb's copy keeps in-frame clones and lacks some. The sample holds about 250,000 clones; more than 85% are singletons and the top ten take 12%. Regarding this clone: Its antigen is as yet unknown.

Per germline, CDR1 MGHRA and CDR2 YSYEKL. Trimming took 1 base from V and 7 from J, leaving 13 bases between them. The CDR3 spans 14 residues. The sample was PBMCs. The origin of this receptor is a man aged 18 to 29 in good health and CMV-seropositive. This chain links TRBV4-1 with TRBJ2-5; the D gene is possibly TRBD2 (5 bases). The CDR3 DNA follows: TGCGCCAGCAGCCAAGGGCTCGGGGAATGGACCCAGTACTTC. Amino acid sequence: CASSQGLGEWTQYF.